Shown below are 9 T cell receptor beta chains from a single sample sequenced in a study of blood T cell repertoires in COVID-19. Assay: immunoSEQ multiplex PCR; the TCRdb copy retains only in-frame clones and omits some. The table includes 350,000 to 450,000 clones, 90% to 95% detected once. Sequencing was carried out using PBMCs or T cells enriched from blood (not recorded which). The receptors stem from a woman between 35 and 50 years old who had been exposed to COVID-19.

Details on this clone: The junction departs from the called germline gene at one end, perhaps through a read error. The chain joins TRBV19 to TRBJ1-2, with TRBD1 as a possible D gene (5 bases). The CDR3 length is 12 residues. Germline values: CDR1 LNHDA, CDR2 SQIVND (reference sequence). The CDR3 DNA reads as TGTGCCAGTAGCCACAGGAACTCTGGCTACACCTTC. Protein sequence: CASSHRNSGYTF.

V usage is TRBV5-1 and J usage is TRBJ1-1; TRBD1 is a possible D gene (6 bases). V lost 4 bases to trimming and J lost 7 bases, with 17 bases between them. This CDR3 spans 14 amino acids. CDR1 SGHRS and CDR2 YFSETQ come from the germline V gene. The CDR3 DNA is TGCGCCAGCAGCCTCGTTGCGGGGGCGATTGAAGCTTTCTTT. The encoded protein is CASSLVAGAIEAFF. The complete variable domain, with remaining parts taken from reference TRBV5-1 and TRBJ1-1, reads KAGVTQTPRYLIKTRGQQVTLSCSPISGHRSVSWYQQTPGQGLQFLFEYFSETQRNKGNFPGRFSGRQFSNSRSEMNVSTLELGDSALYLCASSLVAGAIEAFFGQGTRLTVV.

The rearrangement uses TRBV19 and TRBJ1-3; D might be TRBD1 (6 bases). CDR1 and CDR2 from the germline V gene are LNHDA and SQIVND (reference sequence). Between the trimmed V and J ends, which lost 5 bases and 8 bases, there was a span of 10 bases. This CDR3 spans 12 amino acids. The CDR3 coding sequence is TGTGCCAGTAGTGCAAAGGGGGACACCATATATTTT. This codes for CASSAKGDTIYF.

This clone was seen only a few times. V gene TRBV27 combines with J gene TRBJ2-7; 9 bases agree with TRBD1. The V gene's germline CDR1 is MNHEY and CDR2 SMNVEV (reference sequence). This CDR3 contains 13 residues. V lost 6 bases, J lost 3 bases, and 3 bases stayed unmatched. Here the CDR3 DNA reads TGTGCCAGCAGGCCGACAGGGGGCTACGAGCAGTACTTC. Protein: CASRPTGGYEQYF.

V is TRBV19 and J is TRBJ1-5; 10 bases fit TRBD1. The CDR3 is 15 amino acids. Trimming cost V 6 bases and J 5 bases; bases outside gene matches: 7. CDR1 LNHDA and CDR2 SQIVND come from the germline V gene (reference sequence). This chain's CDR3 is CASSPGQGEHQPQHF. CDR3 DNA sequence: TGTGCCAGTAGCCCCGGACAGGGGGAACATCAGCCCCAGCATTTT. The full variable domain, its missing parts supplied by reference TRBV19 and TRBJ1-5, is DGGITQSPKYLFRKEGQNVTLSCEQNLNHDAMYWYRQDPGQGLRLIYYSQIVNDFQKGDIAEGYSVSREKKESFPLTVTSAQKNPTAFYLCASSPGQGEHQPQHFGDGTRLSIL.

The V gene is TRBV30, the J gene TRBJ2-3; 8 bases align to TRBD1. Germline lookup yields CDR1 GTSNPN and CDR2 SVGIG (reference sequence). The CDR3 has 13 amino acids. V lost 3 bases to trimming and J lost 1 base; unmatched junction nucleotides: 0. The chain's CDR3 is CAWRGQGTDTQYF. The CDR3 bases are TGTGCCTGGAGGGGACAGGGCACAGATACGCAGTATTTT.

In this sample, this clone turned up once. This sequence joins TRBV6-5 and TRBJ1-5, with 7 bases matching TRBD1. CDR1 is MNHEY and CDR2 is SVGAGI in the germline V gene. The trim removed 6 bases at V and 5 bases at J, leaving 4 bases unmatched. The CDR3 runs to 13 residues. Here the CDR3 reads CASREDRYQPQHF. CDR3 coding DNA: TGTGCCAGCAGAGAGGACAGGTATCAGCCCCAGCATTTT.

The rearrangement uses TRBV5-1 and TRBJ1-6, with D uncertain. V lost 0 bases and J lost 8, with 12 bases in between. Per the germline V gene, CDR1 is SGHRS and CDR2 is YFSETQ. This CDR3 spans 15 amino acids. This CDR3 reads CASSLAGQTYSPLHF. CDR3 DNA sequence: TGCGCCAGCAGCTTGGCAGGCCAAACCTATTCACCCCTCCACTTT.

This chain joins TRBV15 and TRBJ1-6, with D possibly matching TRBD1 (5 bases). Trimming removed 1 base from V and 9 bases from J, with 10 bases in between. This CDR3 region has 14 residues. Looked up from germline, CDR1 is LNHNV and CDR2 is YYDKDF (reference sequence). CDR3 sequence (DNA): TGTGCCACCAGCAGAGTGGGGCAGGGTTCACCCCTCCACTTT. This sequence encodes CATSRVGQGSPLHF.